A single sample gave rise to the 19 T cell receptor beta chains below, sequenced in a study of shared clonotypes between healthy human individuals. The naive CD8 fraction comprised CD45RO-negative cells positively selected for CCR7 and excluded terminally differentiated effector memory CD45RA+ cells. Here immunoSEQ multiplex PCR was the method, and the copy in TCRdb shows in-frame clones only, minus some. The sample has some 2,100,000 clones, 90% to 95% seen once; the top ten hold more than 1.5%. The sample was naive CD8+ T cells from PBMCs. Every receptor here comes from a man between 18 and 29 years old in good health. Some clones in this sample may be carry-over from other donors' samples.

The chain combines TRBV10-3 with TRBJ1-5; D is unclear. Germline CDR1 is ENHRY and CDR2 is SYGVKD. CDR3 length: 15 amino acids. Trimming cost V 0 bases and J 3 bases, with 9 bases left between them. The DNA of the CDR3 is TGTGCCATCAGTGAGTCGGCTACTGACAATCAGCCCCAGCATTTT. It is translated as CAISESATDNQPQHF.

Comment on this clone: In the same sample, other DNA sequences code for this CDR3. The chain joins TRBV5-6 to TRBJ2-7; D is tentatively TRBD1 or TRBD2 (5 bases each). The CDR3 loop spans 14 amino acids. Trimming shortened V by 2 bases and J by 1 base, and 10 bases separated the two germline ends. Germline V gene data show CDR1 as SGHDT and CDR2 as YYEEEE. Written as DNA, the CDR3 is TGTGCCAGCAGCTTTGGGACCGCGTCCTACGAGCAGTACTTC. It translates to CASSFGTASYEQYF.

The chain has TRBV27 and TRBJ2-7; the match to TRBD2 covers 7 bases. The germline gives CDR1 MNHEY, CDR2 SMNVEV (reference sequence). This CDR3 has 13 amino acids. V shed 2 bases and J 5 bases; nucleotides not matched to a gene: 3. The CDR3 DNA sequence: TGTGCCAGCAGTTTAGCGGGAGCGCACGAGCAGTACTTC. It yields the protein CASSLAGAHEQYF.

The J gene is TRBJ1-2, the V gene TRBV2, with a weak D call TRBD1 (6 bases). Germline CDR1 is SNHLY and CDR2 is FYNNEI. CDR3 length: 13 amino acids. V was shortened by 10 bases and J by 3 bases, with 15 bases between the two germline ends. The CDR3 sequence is CAILRGRDYGYTF. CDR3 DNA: TGTGCCATCCTGAGGGGGAGAGACTATGGCTACACCTTC.

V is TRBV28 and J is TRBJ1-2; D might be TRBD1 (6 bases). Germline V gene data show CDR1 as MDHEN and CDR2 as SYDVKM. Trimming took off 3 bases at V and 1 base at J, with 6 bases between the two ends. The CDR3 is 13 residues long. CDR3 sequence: CASSLDSNYGYTF. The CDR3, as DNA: TGTGCCAGCAGTTTGGACAGTAACTATGGCTACACCTTC.

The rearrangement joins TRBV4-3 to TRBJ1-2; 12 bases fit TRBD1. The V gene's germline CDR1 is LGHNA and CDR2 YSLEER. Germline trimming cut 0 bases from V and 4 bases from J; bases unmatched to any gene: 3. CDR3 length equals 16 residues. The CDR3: CASSQDLGQGAYGYTF. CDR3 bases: TGCGCCAGCAGCCAAGATCTGGGACAGGGGGCCTATGGCTACACCTTC.

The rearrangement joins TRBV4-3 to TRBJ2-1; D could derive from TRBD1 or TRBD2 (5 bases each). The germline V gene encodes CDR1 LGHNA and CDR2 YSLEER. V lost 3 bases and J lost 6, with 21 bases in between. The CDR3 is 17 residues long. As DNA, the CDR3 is TGCGCCAGCAGCCACCGTAGAGGGGACCCCGGACCCAATGAGCAGTTCTTC. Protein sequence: CASSHRRGDPGPNEQFF.

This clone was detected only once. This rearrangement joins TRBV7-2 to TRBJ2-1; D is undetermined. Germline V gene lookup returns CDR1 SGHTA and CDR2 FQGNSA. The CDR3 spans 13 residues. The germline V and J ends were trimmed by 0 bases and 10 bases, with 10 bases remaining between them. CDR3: CASSLAAFGEQFF. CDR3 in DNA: TGTGCCAGCAGCTTAGCGGCCTTCGGAGAGCAGTTCTTC.

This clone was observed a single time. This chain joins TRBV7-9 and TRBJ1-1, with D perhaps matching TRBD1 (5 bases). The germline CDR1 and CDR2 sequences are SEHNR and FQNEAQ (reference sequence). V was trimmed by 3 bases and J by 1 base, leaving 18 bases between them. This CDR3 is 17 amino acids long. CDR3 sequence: CASSFVSLGLPNTEAFF. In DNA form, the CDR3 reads TGTGCCAGCAGCTTTGTTTCATTGGGACTCCCGAACACTGAAGCTTTCTTT.

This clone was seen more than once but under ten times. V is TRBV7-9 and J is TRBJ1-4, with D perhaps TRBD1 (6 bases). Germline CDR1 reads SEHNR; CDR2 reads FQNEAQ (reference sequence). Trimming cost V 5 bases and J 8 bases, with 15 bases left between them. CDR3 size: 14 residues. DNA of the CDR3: TGTGCCAGCAGCACCAACAGGGCTGTCGAAAAACTGTTTTTT. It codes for CASSTNRAVEKLFF. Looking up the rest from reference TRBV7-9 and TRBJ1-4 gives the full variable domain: DTGVSQNPRHKITKRGQNVTFRCDPISEHNRLYWYRQTLGQGPEFLTYFQNEAQLEKSRLLSDRFSAERPKGSFSTLEIQRTEQGDSAMYLCASSTNRAVEKLFFGSGTQLSVL.

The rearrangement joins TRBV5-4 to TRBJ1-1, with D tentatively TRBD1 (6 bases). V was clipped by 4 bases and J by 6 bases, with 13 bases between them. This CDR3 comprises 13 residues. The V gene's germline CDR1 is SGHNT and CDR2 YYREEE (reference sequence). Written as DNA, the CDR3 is TGTGCCAGCAGCGCAGGGGAGATGCCTGAAGCTTTCTTT. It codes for CASSAGEMPEAFF. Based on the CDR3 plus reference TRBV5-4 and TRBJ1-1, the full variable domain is ETGVTQSPTHLIKTRGQQVTLRCSSQSGHNTVSWYQQALGQGPQFIFQYYREEENGRGNFPPRFSGLQFPNYSSELNVNALELDDSALYLCASSAGEMPEAFFGQGTRLTVV.

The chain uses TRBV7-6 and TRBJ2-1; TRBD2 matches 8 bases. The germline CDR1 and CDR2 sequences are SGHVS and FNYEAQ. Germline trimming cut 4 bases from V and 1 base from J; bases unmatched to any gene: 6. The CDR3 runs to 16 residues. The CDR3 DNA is TGTGCCAGCAGCTCACGGGGACTAGGTTCCTACAATGAGCAGTTCTTC. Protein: CASSSRGLGSYNEQFF.

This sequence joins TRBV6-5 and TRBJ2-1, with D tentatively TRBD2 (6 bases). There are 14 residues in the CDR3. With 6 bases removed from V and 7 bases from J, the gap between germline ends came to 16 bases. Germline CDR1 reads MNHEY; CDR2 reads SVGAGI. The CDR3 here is CASSPHSGYNEQFF. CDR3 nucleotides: TGTGCCAGCAGCCCCCATAGCGGATATAATGAGCAGTTCTTC.

The CDR3 bases are TGTGCCAGCAGCGCTTCAGGGGAGAGTGAGACCCAGTACTTC. Protein product: CASSASGESETQYF. This chain connects TRBV9 to TRBJ2-5, with a weak D call TRBD1 (6 bases). This CDR3 contains 14 residues. V lost 3 bases, J lost 5 bases, and 14 bases lay in between. Germline V gene data show CDR1 as SGDLS and CDR2 as YYNGEE.

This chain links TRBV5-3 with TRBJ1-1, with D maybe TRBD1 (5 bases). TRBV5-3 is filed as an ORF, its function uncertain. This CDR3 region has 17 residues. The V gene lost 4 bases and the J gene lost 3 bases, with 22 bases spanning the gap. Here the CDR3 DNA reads TGTGCCAGAAGCCCCGACCGGGGGACCCCGGCGCACACTGAAGCTTTCTTT. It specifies CARSPDRGTPAHTEAFF.

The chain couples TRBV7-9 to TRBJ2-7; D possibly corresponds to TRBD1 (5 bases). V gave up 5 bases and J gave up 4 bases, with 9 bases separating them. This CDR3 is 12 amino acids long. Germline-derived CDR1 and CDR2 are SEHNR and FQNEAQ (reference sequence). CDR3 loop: CASSKDRYEQYF. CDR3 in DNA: TGTGCCAGCAGCAAAGACAGATACGAGCAGTACTTC. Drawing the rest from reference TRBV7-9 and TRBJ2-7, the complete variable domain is DTGVSQNPRHKITKRGQNVTFRCDPISEHNRLYWYRQTLGQGPEFLTYFQNEAQLEKSRLLSDRFSAERPKGSFSTLEIQRTEQGDSAMYLCASSKDRYEQYFGPGTRLTVT.

DNA of the CDR3: TGTGCCAGCAGCGGCAACAGTGCGGGTTTCGGCTACAATGAGCAGTTCTTC. Protein sequence: CASSGNSAGFGYNEQFF. The chain recombines TRBV7-9 with TRBJ2-1, with a weak D call TRBD2 (5 bases). This CDR3 is 17 amino acids long. Looked up from germline, CDR1 is SEHNR and CDR2 is FQNEAQ (reference sequence). V lost 5 bases and J lost 3, with 20 bases in between.

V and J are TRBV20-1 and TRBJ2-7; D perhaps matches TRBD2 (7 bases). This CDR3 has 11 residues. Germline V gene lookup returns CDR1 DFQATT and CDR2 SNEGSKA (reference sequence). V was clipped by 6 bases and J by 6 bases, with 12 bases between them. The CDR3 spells CSARGRVEQYF. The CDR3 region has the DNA TGCAGTGCAAGGGGGAGGGTCGAGCAGTACTTC.

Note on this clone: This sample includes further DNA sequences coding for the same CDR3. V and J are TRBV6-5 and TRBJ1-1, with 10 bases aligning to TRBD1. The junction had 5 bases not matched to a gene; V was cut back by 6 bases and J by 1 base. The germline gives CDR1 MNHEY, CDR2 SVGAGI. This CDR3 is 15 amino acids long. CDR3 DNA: TGTGCCAGCAGCCTTGGACAGGGGGGGAACACTGAAGCTTTCTTT. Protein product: CASSLGQGGNTEAFF.